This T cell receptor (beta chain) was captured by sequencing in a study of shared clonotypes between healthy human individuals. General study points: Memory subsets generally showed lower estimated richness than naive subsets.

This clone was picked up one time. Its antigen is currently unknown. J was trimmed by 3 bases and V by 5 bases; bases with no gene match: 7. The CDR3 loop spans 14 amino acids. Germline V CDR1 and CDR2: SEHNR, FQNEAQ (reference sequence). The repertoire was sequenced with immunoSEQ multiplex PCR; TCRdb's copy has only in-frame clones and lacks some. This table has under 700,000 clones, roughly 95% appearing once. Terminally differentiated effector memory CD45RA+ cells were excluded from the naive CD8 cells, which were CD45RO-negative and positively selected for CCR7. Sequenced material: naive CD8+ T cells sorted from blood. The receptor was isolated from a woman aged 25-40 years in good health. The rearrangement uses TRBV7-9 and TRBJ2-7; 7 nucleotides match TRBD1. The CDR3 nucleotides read TGTGCCAGCAGCCACCGGGACAGACTCTACGAGCAGTACTTC. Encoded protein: CASSHRDRLYEQYF.